This T cell receptor beta chain originates from a study of blood T cell repertoires in COVID-19. Clones were sequenced by immunoSEQ multiplex PCR, and TCRdb holds only the in-frame ones, with some missing. This sample yields 150,000 or so clones, of which roughly 84% are seen a single time; 15% to 20% belongs to the top ten. Sequences were obtained from PBMCs or T cells enriched from blood (not recorded which). The source is a man between 60 and 75 years old who had recovered from COVID-19.

The CDR3 nucleotides read TGTGCCAGCAGCTCCATTGGGGGCGCGATCTATGGCTACACCTTC. Protein product: CASSSIGGAIYGYTF. V gene TRBV7-2 combines with J gene TRBJ1-2; D may be TRBD1 (6 bases). Germline V gives CDR1 SGHTA, CDR2 FQGNSA. The length of the CDR3 is 15 residues. The ends were cut back, 4 bases at V and 4 bases at J, with 16 bases in the middle. The full variable domain, rest sourced from reference TRBV7-2 and TRBJ1-2, is GAGVSQSPSNKVTEKGKDVELRCDPISGHTALYWYRQSLGQGLEFLIYFQGNSAPDKSGLPSDRFSAERTGGSVSTLTIQRTQQEDSAVYLCASSSIGGAIYGYTFGSGTRLTVV.